What follows are 32 T cell receptor beta chains derived from one specimen sequenced in a study of Graves' ophthalmopathy and Graves' hyperthyroidism. TCR beta CDR3 regions were amplified from RNA transcripts. Second-round multiplex PCR came after a first-round RT-PCR that employed HTBI primers. TCRdb reprocessed the multiplex PCR reads with MiXCR, giving one entry per CDR3 protein. The table lists about 420,000 distinct CDR3 sequences, roughly 21% of them singletons, with around 3% in the top ten. The sample taken for sequencing was peripheral blood. The source of these receptors is a woman under 30 with stable Graves' hyperthyroidism.

The table lists this clonotype with many counts. The chain links TRBV30 to TRBJ1-5; 8 bases agree with TRBD1. Germline-derived CDR1 and CDR2 are GTSNPN and SVGIG (reference sequence). The CDR3 is 13 residues long. Unmatched junction bases numbered 3, after V lost 2 bases and J lost 6 bases. CDR3 region: CAWSQGAPQPQHF. CDR3 in DNA: TGTGCCTGGAGTCAGGGGGCCCCTCAGCCCCAGCATTTT.

This clonotype has at least ten counts. The V and J genes are TRBV28 and TRBJ1-5, with 8 bases fitting TRBD1. This CDR3 is built from 15 residues. V dropped 5 bases and J dropped 2; count of bases not matched to a gene: 5. Germline CDR1 MDHEN, CDR2 SYDVKM. The CDR3 is CASSPDRAGNQPQHF. As DNA, the CDR3 is TGTGCCAGCAGTCCGGACAGGGCGGGCAATCAGCCCCAGCATTTT.

This clonotype was counted many times. The V call is TRBV4-3, the J call TRBJ2-7, with no clear D. The CDR3 spans 15 residues. Per germline, CDR1 LGHNA and CDR2 YSLEER. Trimming took 0 bases from V and 2 from J, leaving 11 bases between them. CDR3 in amino acids: CASSQETPGPYEQYF. CDR3 bases: TGCGCCAGCAGCCAAGAAACCCCGGGCCCCTACGAGCAGTACTTC.

The chain is built from TRBV29-1 and TRBJ1-2, with a tentative D call TRBD1 (6 bases). Germline values: CDR1 SQVTM, CDR2 ANQGSEA. Trimming pared 0 bases from V and 7 bases from J, leaving 9 bases between. The CDR3 runs 12 residues. In DNA, the CDR3 is TGCAGCGTTGAAGAGGGGGCGTCTGGCTACACCTTC. The encoded protein is CSVEEGASGYTF.

This chain uses TRBV6-4 with TRBJ1-1; no definite D call. V lost 7 bases and J lost 0, with 21 bases in between. CDR1 is MRHNA, CDR2 SNTAGT, per germline. The CDR3 is made up of 17 amino acids. The CDR3 region is CASTRFGSKRMNTEAFF. CDR3 nucleotide sequence: TGTGCCAGCACTCGATTCGGGTCAAAAAGGATGAACACTGAAGCTTTCTTT.

The table lists this clonotype with many counts. V is TRBV28 and J is TRBJ1-6; D is perhaps TRBD1 (5 bases). This CDR3 is 9 amino acids long. CDR1 and CDR2 (germline): MDHEN, SYDVKM. In DNA, the CDR3 is TGTGCGGGGGGGTCACCCCTCCACTTT. It codes for CAGGSPLHF.

This sequence joins TRBV20-1 and TRBJ2-7, with a tentative D call TRBD1 (5 bases). Trimming stripped 4 bases from V and 5 bases from J, with 27 bases between. The CDR3 length is 17 residues. Germline CDR1 is DFQATT and CDR2 is SNEGSKA (reference sequence). The CDR3 is CSANPPPGWMGSDEQYF. As DNA, the CDR3 is TGCAGTGCTAACCCCCCTCCAGGGTGGATGGGTTCCGACGAGCAGTACTTC.

There are many counts of this clonotype. The chain uses TRBV5-1 and TRBJ1-5; TRBD1 might be the D (6 bases). V shed 2 bases and J shed 5 bases, with 11 bases lying between them. Germline V gene sequence: CDR1 SGHRS, CDR2 YFSETQ. The CDR3 sequence is 14 residues long. Here the CDR3 DNA reads TGCGCCAGCAGCTTCGGGGCAGGGGATCAGCCCCAGCATTTT. This gives the protein CASSFGAGDQPQHF. The entire variable domain, with the rest obtained from reference TRBV5-1 and TRBJ1-5, is as follows: KAGVTQTPRYLIKTRGQQVTLSCSPISGHRSVSWYQQTPGQGLQFLFEYFSETQRNKGNFPGRFSGRQFSNSRSEMNVSTLELGDSALYLCASSFGAGDQPQHFGDGTRLSIL.

In this sample, this clonotype turned up many times. V gene TRBV3-1 combines with J gene TRBJ2-7; tentatively, D is TRBD2 (6 bases). This CDR3 has 15 residues. Per the germline V gene, CDR1 is LGHDT and CDR2 is YNNKEL (reference sequence). The V gene lost 4 bases and the J gene lost 4 bases, with 17 bases spanning the gap. This chain's CDR3 is CASSLGGSGKYEQYF. The DNA of the CDR3 is TGTGCCAGCAGCCTCGGAGGGAGTGGGAAATACGAGCAGTACTTC.

This clonotype was detected only a few times. This may be a read error: a much more frequent sequence differs by one nucleotide. The V gene is TRBV11-2, the J gene TRBJ2-4; 7 bases match TRBD1. The length of the CDR3 is 14 residues. Germline values: CDR1 SGHAT, CDR2 FQNNGV. V shed 4 bases and J 4 bases; nucleotides not matched to a gene: 4. The CDR3 sequence is CASSSTGLKNIQYF. The CDR3 DNA follows: TGTGCCAGCAGCTCGACAGGGTTAAAAAACATTCAGTACTTC.

This clonotype was seen repeatedly, ten times or more. The chain joins TRBV20-1 to TRBJ2-7, with unresolved D. Between the trimmed V and J ends, which lost 3 bases and 9 bases, there was a span of 15 bases. This CDR3 is built from 12 residues. The V gene's germline CDR1 is DFQATT and CDR2 SNEGSKA (reference sequence). This chain's CDR3 is CSASRGSLPQYF. In nucleotides, the CDR3 is TGCAGTGCTAGTCGTGGCTCTCTGCCGCAGTACTTC.

This clonotype has at least ten counts. The chain employs TRBV20-1 and TRBJ2-7, with unresolved D. This CDR3 spans 13 amino acids. The germline gives CDR1 DFQATT, CDR2 SNEGSKA (reference sequence). Trimming took off 4 bases at V and 0 bases at J, with 10 bases between the two ends. CDR3 loop: CSATAEDSYEQYF. In nucleotides, the CDR3 is TGCAGTGCTACCGCAGAGGACTCCTACGAGCAGTACTTC.

This clonotype was found many times. This chain links TRBV9 with TRBJ1-2, with TRBD1 as a possible D gene (5 bases). CDR1 and CDR2 (germline): SGDLS, YYNGEE. The CDR3 has 14 amino acids. The V end lost 1 base, the J end lost 8 bases, and 15 bases lay between the germline ends. The CDR3 nucleotides read TGTGCCAGCAGCGTAACCCAATGGGGGAGCGGCTACACCTTC. It yields the protein CASSVTQWGSGYTF.

This clonotype was detected ten times or more. V usage is TRBV6-2 or TRBV6-3 and J usage is TRBJ1-5; D gene uncertain. Between the trimmed V and J ends, which lost 6 bases and 1 base, there was a span of 16 bases. The CDR3 extends over 16 amino acids. Germline CDR1 and CDR2: MNHEY and SVGEGT. The CDR3 region is CASSSNTGRSNQPQHF. The CDR3 region has the DNA TGTGCCAGCAGCTCGAATACCGGCAGGAGCAATCAGCCCCAGCATTTT.

This clonotype was seen repeatedly, ten times or more. V is TRBV7-3 and J is TRBJ2-5; 7 bases map to TRBD1. The J segment lost 5 bases and the V segment lost 5 bases, leaving 8 bases of the junction unmatched. The CDR3 has 14 residues. CDR1 and CDR2 from the germline V gene are SGHTA and FQGTGA. CDR3 coding DNA: TGTGCCAGCAGCCCAACAGGGGCTGGCGAGACCCAGTACTTC. It is translated as CASSPTGAGETQYF. The variable domain in full, with the rest retrieved from reference TRBV7-3 and TRBJ2-5, is GAGVSQTPSNKVTEKGKYVELRCDPISGHTALYWYRQSLGQGPEFLIYFQGTGAADDSGLPNDRFFAVRPEGSVSTLKIQRTERGDSAVYLCASSPTGAGETQYFGPGTRLLVL.

This clonotype was counted only a few times. The rearrangement joins TRBV7-9 to TRBJ2-2; no definite D call. Germline V gene sequence: CDR1 SEHNR, CDR2 FQNEAQ (reference sequence). The CDR3 sequence is 15 residues long. With 4 bases removed from V and 1 base from J, the gap between germline ends came to 10 bases. The CDR3 coding sequence is TGTGCCAGCAGCTCTTTTACTAAGAACACCGGGGAGCTGTTTTTT. Amino acid sequence: CASSSFTKNTGELFF.

This clonotype was observed at least ten times. V usage is TRBV30 and J usage is TRBJ2-7, with D perhaps TRBD2 (5 bases). The CDR3 has 11 amino acids. Germline CDR1 and CDR2: GTSNPN and SVGIG (reference sequence). The CDR3 sequence: CATGTSYEQYF. The CDR3 DNA follows: TGTGCAACGGGAACCTCCTACGAGCAGTACTTC.

The sample holds many counts of this clonotype. A single base separates this from a much larger clone, so it may be a read error. The conserved phenylalanine or tryptophan normally closing the CDR3 is absent here, so this likely arose from a read error. The genes are TRBV12-3 or TRBV12-4 and TRBJ1-2; TRBD1 matches 11 bases. Trimming took 6 bases from V and 8 from J; bases not matched to a gene: 5. This CDR3 comprises 13 residues. The CDR3 coding sequence is TGTGCCAGCAGCGGACAGGGGGCTGGAGGCTACACCCTC. Encoded protein: CASSGQGAGGYTL.

This clonotype was counted many times. The V call is TRBV24-1, the J call TRBJ1-2; D gene uncertain. This CDR3 contains 13 residues. Germline CDR1 and CDR2: KGHDR and SFDVKD. With 0 bases removed from V and 5 bases from J, the gap between germline ends came to 6 bases. In nucleotides, the CDR3 is TGTGCCACCAGTGATTTGGGGTCTTATGGCTACACCTTC. It translates to CATSDLGSYGYTF.

This clonotype was counted at least ten times. CDR3 loop: CASSQGQNTEAFF. The DNA of the CDR3 is TGTGCCAGCAGCCAGGGACAGAACACTGAAGCTTTCTTT. V usage is TRBV7-2 and J usage is TRBJ1-1; TRBD1 might be the D (6 bases). This CDR3 region has 13 residues. CDR1 is SGHTA, CDR2 FQGNSA, per germline. Trimming pared 5 bases from V and 1 base from J, leaving 8 bases between. Variable domain in full (rest from reference TRBV7-2 and TRBJ1-1): GAGVSQSPSNKVTEKGKDVELRCDPISGHTALYWYRQSLGQGLEFLIYFQGNSAPDKSGLPSDRFSAERTGGSVSTLTIQRTQQEDSAVYLCASSQGQNTEAFFGQGTRLTVV.

This clonotype showed up many times. The chain uses TRBV6-1 and TRBJ1-2, with a weak D call TRBD1 (6 bases). Trimming took off 6 bases at V and 3 bases at J, with 11 bases between the two ends. Germline values: CDR1 MNHNS, CDR2 SASEGT. This CDR3 is 13 amino acids long. CDR3 in amino acids: CASRTTGYYGYTF. In nucleotides, the CDR3 is TGTGCCAGCAGAACGACAGGATACTATGGCTACACCTTC.

This clonotype was counted only a few times. The conserved phenylalanine or tryptophan is not found at the CDR3 terminus, so this likely reflects a read error. Because the CDR3's place on the DNA is in doubt, the DNA is left out and the CDR3 is given as listed by TCRdb. The V call is TRBV6-5, the J call TRBJ2-2; no check of the table's D call, TRBD2, against the DNA was made. The CDR3 region is 15 residues in length, termini included. Germline CDR1 is MNHEY and CDR2 is SVGAGI. CDR3 residues: CASSYSSGGTGELCL.

This clonotype appeared many times. The chain links TRBV12-3 or TRBV12-4 to TRBJ2-5; 14 nucleotides align to TRBD2. The J segment lost 0 bases and the V segment lost 7 bases, leaving 4 bases of the junction unmatched. The CDR3 loop spans 16 amino acids. The CDR3: CASTGTSGSHQETQYF. The CDR3 bases are TGTGCCAGCACTGGGACTAGCGGGAGTCACCAAGAGACCCAGTACTTC.

The chain employs TRBV12-3 or TRBV12-4 and TRBJ1-2; D gene unclear. Trimming pared 1 base from V and 7 bases from J, leaving 10 bases between. This CDR3 has 13 amino acids. Written as DNA, the CDR3 is TGTGCCAGCAGTTTAGGGGAGATCTGTGGCTACACCTTC. The encoded protein is CASSLGEICGYTF.

This clonotype was observed a few times. As DNA, the CDR3 is TGTGCCAGCAGCGAGAGGCATATCCGGGGAAACACCATATATTTT. Residues: CASSERHIRGNTIYF. The chain employs TRBV7-9 and TRBJ1-3; no clear D. Germline loops: CDR1 SEHNR, CDR2 FQNEAQ (reference sequence). This CDR3 region has 15 residues. Trimming removed 5 bases from V and 4 bases from J, with 15 bases in between.

This clonotype was found many times. The chain links TRBV6-2 or TRBV6-3 to TRBJ1-5; no clear D gene. Trimming pared 5 bases from V and 6 bases from J, leaving 8 bases between. Germline V gene lookup returns CDR1 MNHEY and CDR2 SVGEGT. This CDR3 has 12 amino acids. CDR3 nucleotide sequence: TGTGCCAGCAGTGAGTCATCTCAGCCCCAGCATTTT. It yields the protein CASSESSQPQHF.

V and J are TRBV30 and TRBJ2-1; perhaps TRBD2 as D (6 bases). The V gene lost 1 base and the J gene lost 4 bases, with 11 bases spanning the gap. CDR1 and CDR2 from the germline V gene are GTSNPN and SVGIG (reference sequence). CDR3 length: 14 amino acids. The CDR3 DNA sequence: TGTGCCTGGAGTGGCCGGGGGAATTACAATGAGCAGTTCTTC. It codes for CAWSGRGNYNEQFF.

The table lists this clonotype with many counts. J is TRBJ2-7 and V is TRBV6-1; the D gene is possibly TRBD2 (6 bases). V was pared by 10 bases and J by 0 bases, with 16 bases between. Germline V gene lookup returns CDR1 MNHNS and CDR2 SASEGT. The CDR3 totals 14 residues. CDR3 sequence (DNA): TGTGCCATCGGGGGACTCGTTAGCTCCTACGAGCAGTACTTC. It is translated as CAIGGLVSSYEQYF.

In its sample, this clonotype was seen many times. This chain connects TRBV6-1 to TRBJ2-7; 8 bases map to TRBD1. This CDR3 has 14 residues. The junction had 8 bases not matched to a gene; V was cut back by 6 bases and J by 4 bases. CDR1 is MNHNS, CDR2 SASEGT, per germline. The CDR3 DNA is TGTGCCAGCAGCCCCAGGGGGCCGGCTTACGAGCAGTACTTC. It encodes CASSPRGPAYEQYF.

This clonotype has ten or more counts. The chain employs TRBV12-3 or TRBV12-4 and TRBJ1-1; D is undetermined. CDR3 size: 13 residues. Deletions cut 3 bases from V and 3 bases from J, with 8 bases between. Here the CDR3 reads CASSFGFDTEAFF. For the CDR3, the DNA is TGTGCCAGCAGTTTTGGGTTCGACACTGAAGCTTTCTTT.

In this sample, this clonotype turned up many times. This chain links TRBV5-1 with TRBJ1-1; D ambiguous. Trimming took off 0 bases at V and 3 bases at J, with 9 bases between the two ends. CDR1 SGHRS and CDR2 YFSETQ come from the germline V gene. There are 14 residues in the CDR3. In DNA, the CDR3 is TGCGCCAGCAGCTTGGAACCCGACGACACTGAAGCTTTCTTT. Its translation: CASSLEPDDTEAFF. Combining the CDR3 with reference TRBV5-1 and TRBJ1-1 gives the whole variable domain KAGVTQTPRYLIKTRGQQVTLSCSPISGHRSVSWYQQTPGQGLQFLFEYFSETQRNKGNFPGRFSGRQFSNSRSEMNVSTLELGDSALYLCASSLEPDDTEAFFGQGTRLTVV.

This clonotype was seen at least ten times. The V and J genes are TRBV5-1 and TRBJ1-5; 8 nucleotides line up with TRBD1. The CDR3 has 15 amino acids. CDR1 is SGHRS and CDR2 is YFSETQ in the germline V gene. Trimming cost V 0 bases and J 2 bases; bases outside gene matches: 1. The CDR3 loop reads CASSLAGQGNQPQHF. The CDR3 nucleotides are TGCGCCAGCAGCTTGGCGGGACAGGGCAATCAGCCCCAGCATTTT.